The rows below give T cell receptor beta chains drawn from one sample of a study of CD8 T cells in ankylosing spondylitis. Using its own MiXCR run on the 5' RACE reads, TCRdb lists one record per CDR3 protein. Of approximately 540,000 distinct CDR3 sequences in the sample, roughly 13% are singletons; the top ten hold around 6.8%. What was sequenced was blood, either unsorted or a sorted T cell fraction (not recorded which). These receptors came from a male donor with ankylosing spondylitis. CDR3s include the opening cysteine and the closing phenylalanine or tryptophan. The order of the fields is clone size, J gene, D gene, V gene, CDR3 DNA, CDR3 protein. The D gene is left open where the match is weak. Clone size is given for some rows only: seen once, a few or many times, or a class if the clone is expanded.

NA | TRBJ2-3 | NA | TRBV29-1 | TGCAGCTGGGGGGGGCGAGATACGCAGTATTTT | CSWGGRDTQYF
NA | TRBJ2-3 | NA | TRBV6-1 | TGTGCCAGCATCGTGGGGCCAGGAAGGACAGATACGCAGTATTTT | CASIVGPGRTDTQYF
NA | TRBJ1-1 | TRBD1 | TRBV5-1 | TGCGCCAGCAGCTTGATGGGAACAGGGGAGACGGAAGCTTTCTTT | CASSLMGTGETEAFF
many | TRBJ2-7 | TRBD1 | TRBV12-3/TRBV12-4 | TGTGCCAGCACCCGGGACAGCTACGAGCAGTACTTC | CASTRDSYEQYF
NA | TRBJ1-5 | NA | TRBV6-2/TRBV6-3 | TGTGCCAGCAGAGGACAGACCAATCAGCCCCAGCATTTT | CASRGQTNQPQHF
NA | TRBJ2-3 | TRBD2 | TRBV11-2 | TGTGCCAGCAGCCCACGGACTAGCGGGAGTTTTGATACGCAGTATTTT | CASSPRTSGSFDTQYF
NA | TRBJ1-3 | NA | TRBV18 | TGTGCCAGCTCACCTTGGCTCTTGGGCAGAACCTCTGGAAACACCATATATTTT | CASSPWLLGRTSGNTIYF
few | TRBJ2-7 | NA | TRBV20-1 | TGCAGTGCTCGCGACCAGCCCTACGAGCAGTACTTC | CSARDQPYEQYF
once | TRBJ2-4 | TRBD2 | TRBV11-2 | TGTGCCAGCAGCCACCTGACTAGCGGGATAGCCTATTACAAAAACATTCAGTACTTC | CASSHLTSGIAYYKNIQYF
NA | TRBJ1-1 | NA | TRBV6-2/TRBV6-3 | TGTGCCAGCAGTTACCCCGCCCGGAGCACTGAAGCTTTCTTT | CASSYPARSTEAFF
NA | TRBJ1-2 | NA | TRBV6-1 | TGTGCCAGCAGTGCCCCTTGGCAGCGAGTCCTCTATGGCTACACCTTC | CASSAPWQRVLYGYTF
NA | TRBJ2-3 | NA | TRBV13 | TGTGCCAGCAGCCTGACGATAGCGGCCCTCCAAGGGGATACGCAGTATTTT | CASSLTIAALQGDTQYF
NA | TRBJ2-1 | NA | TRBV19 | TGTGCCAGTAGTATAGGGACTAACAATGAGCAGTTCTTC | CASSIGTNNEQFF
NA | TRBJ1-5 | NA | TRBV19 | TGTGCCAGTAGTATGGCCCAAACCGAGTATCAGCCCCAGCATTTT | CASSMAQTEYQPQHF
NA | TRBJ2-2 | TRBD2 | TRBV20-1 | TGCAGTGCTAGAGATGCAGCGGGAACCGGGGAGCTGTTTTTT | CSARDAAGTGELFF
few | TRBJ1-2 | NA | TRBV12-3/TRBV12-4 | TGTGCCAGCAGTTGGACAGCTTCTAACTATGGCTACACCTTC | CASSWTASNYGYTF
few | TRBJ1-2 | TRBD1 | TRBV19 | TGTGCCAGTAGTCCACAAATTGGACAGGGGCATGGCTACACCTTC | CASSPQIGQGHGYTF
NA | TRBJ1-4 | NA | TRBV5-1 | TGCGCCAGCAGCGTGGGCCCACCAACTAATGAAAAACTGTTTTTT | CASSVGPPTNEKLFF
NA | TRBJ2-3 | NA | TRBV7-9 | TGTGCCAGCAGCTTAATTCTAGTCACAGATACGCAGTATTTT | CASSLILVTDTQYF
many | TRBJ1-6 | TRBD1 | TRBV20-1 | TGCAGTGCTTACAGGGGTTTCGATAATTCACCCCTCCACTTT | CSAYRGFDNSPLHF
many | TRBJ2-1 | NA | TRBV7-2 | TGTGCCAGCAGCTTAGAGTCGAGAAATGAGCAGTTCTTC | CASSLESRNEQFF
NA | TRBJ1-1 | NA | TRBV7-9 | TGTGCCATCAGGACGGCTCGGGACACTGAAGCTTTCTTT | CAIRTARDTEAFF
NA | TRBJ1-1 | NA | TRBV3-1 | TGTGCCAGCAGCCAAGACCCAAGGGACTTGAACACTGAAGCTTTCTTT | CASSQDPRDLNTEAFF
few | TRBJ2-2 | TRBD1 | TRBV24-1 | TGTGCCACCAGTGATACCCAACAGGGGGCGTCGAACACCGGGGAGCTGTTTTTT | CATSDTQQGASNTGELFF
many | TRBJ1-5 | TRBD1 | TRBV9 | TGTGCCAGCAGCGCCCCGGGACAGATAGGTCAGCCCCAGCATTTT | CASSAPGQIGQPQHF
NA | TRBJ2-3 | NA | TRBV9 | TGTGCCAGCAGCGTAGCCTCATTACCTGGAGGGGCAGGTACGCAGTATTTT | CASSVASLPGGAGTQYF
NA | TRBJ1-3 | NA | TRBV29-1 | TGCAGCGTTCGAGGGTCTACCGGAAACACCATATATTTT | CSVRGSTGNTIYF
few | TRBJ1-4 | NA | TRBV12-3/TRBV12-4 | TGTGCCAGTCGGGACGTTCGGGAAAAACTGTTTTTT | CASRDVREKLFF
NA | TRBJ2-3 | TRBD2 | TRBV4-1 | TGCGCCAGCAGCCTCGGGTGGGGACTACGCACAGATACGCAGTATTTT | CASSLGWGLRTDTQYF
many | TRBJ2-5 | NA | TRBV12-3/TRBV12-4 | TGTGCCAGCAGTTTGGGGTTTAGGGAGACCCAGTACTTC | CASSLGFRETQYF
NA | TRBJ1-2 | NA | TRBV19 | TGTGCCAGTACTGGGGCAGGGAATAGGGGCTACACCTTC | CASTGAGNRGYTF
NA | TRBJ2-7 | NA | TRBV11-2 | TGTGCCAGCAGGGAAGGGATTCAGCAGTACTTC | CASREGIQQYF
NA | TRBJ2-3 | NA | TRBV20-1 | TGCAGTGCCGGTACTACAGGGAGAAGCACAGATACGCAGTATTTT | CSAGTTGRSTDTQYF
NA | TRBJ2-2 | NA | TRBV6-1 | TGTGCCAGCAAGACGGGATGGTACACCGGGGAGCTGTTTTTT | CASKTGWYTGELFF
NA | TRBJ2-1 | TRBD2 | TRBV4-2 | TGTGCCAGCAGCCAAAGCCCGGGACTAGAGGCTGAGCAGTTCTTC | CASSQSPGLEAEQFF
many | TRBJ1-2 | TRBD1 | TRBV20-1 | TGCAGTGCTAGCCCGGGACAGAATCCTAACTATGGCTACACCTTC | CSASPGQNPNYGYTF
few | TRBJ1-2 | NA | TRBV15 | TGTGCCACCAGCAGGGAGGACGGAGTTAACTATGGCTACACCTTC | CATSREDGVNYGYTF
NA | TRBJ1-2 | NA | TRBV7-8 | TGTGCCAGCTCCCGAAGTATAGCTAACTATGGCTACACCTTC | CASSRSIANYGYTF
NA | TRBJ1-3 | TRBD1 | TRBV15 | TGTGCCACCAGCAGAGACATGCAGGGGGCACAAGGAAACACCATATATTTT | CATSRDMQGAQGNTIYF
NA | TRBJ1-3 | NA | TRBV12-3/TRBV12-4 | TGTGCCAGCAGCTCTGGACGGAACTCTGGTAACACCATATATTTT | CASSSGRNSGNTIYF
few | TRBJ1-6 | TRBD1 | TRBV18 | TGTGCCAGCTCACCCCGGGACAGCGTGAATTCACCCCTCCACTTT | CASSPRDSVNSPLHF
NA | TRBJ2-3 | TRBD2 | TRBV20-1 | TGCAGCGCCCCTTCCAGCGGGAGAAAGAGTGGCACAGATACGCAGTATTTT | CSAPSSGRKSGTDTQYF
NA | TRBJ2-1 | TRBD2 | TRBV6-5 | TGTGCCAGCAGTTTCCCGGGACTAGACAATGAGCAGTTCTTC | CASSFPGLDNEQFF
NA | TRBJ2-1 | NA | TRBV5-1 | TGCGCCAGCGGCGACACGGTCTACAATGAGCAGTTCTTC | CASGDTVYNEQFF
many | TRBJ2-3 | NA | TRBV7-2 | TGTGCCAGCAGCACAGACGGGACAGATACGCAGTATTTT | CASSTDGTDTQYF
NA | TRBJ2-2 | NA | TRBV19 | TGTGCCAGTAGTATAGACAGCGCGAACACCGGGGAGCTGTTTTTT | CASSIDSANTGELFF
NA | TRBJ1-1 | NA | TRBV18 | TGTGCCAGCTCACCACAAGGCAGGGCGGACACTGAAGCTTTCTTT | CASSPQGRADTEAFF
many | TRBJ1-1 | TRBD1 | TRBV5-1 | TGCGCCAGCGCGCCAGGACAGGTGAACACTGAAGCTTTCTTT | CASAPGQVNTEAFF